Below, 21 T cell receptor beta chains from the same sample are listed, as sequenced in a study of T cell responses to AZD1222 COVID-19 vaccine. Profiled with immunoSEQ multiplex PCR; TCRdb holds only in-frame clones, not every one. Among over 120,000 clones listed, 80% to 95% were seen once. The specimen was peripheral blood, collected on day 0 of AZD1222 vaccination. These receptors came from an adult in good health.

This clone appeared a single time. This chain links TRBV9 with TRBJ2-7, with TRBD1 as a possible D gene (6 bases). Trimming stripped 4 bases from V and 7 bases from J, with 15 bases between. CDR1 SGDLS and CDR2 YYNGEE come from the germline V gene. The CDR3 runs to 13 residues. For the CDR3, the DNA is TGTGCCAGCAGCAGGGGGAGTCAGTGGGAGCAGTACTTC. Translating it yields CASSRGSQWEQYF.

The sample holds one count of this clone. The chain links TRBV29-1 to TRBJ2-2; D might be TRBD1 (5 bases). V gave up 2 bases and J gave up 6 bases, with 16 bases separating them. Germline V gene sequence: CDR1 SQVTM, CDR2 ANQGSEA. The CDR3 covers 15 residues. The CDR3 here is CSVESFGASPGELFF. Here the CDR3 DNA reads TGCAGCGTTGAAAGTTTTGGGGCTAGTCCCGGGGAGCTGTTTTTT.

This chain connects TRBV30 to TRBJ2-1, with D possibly matching TRBD2 (6 bases). Germline assignment: CDR1 GTSNPN and CDR2 SVGIG (reference sequence). The CDR3 is made up of 13 amino acids. Trimming pared 3 bases from V and 8 bases from J, leaving 14 bases between. The CDR3 reads CAWRSTSWDEQFF. CDR3 nucleotides: TGTGCCTGGAGGAGCACTAGCTGGGATGAGCAGTTCTTC.

The CDR3 coding sequence is TGTGCCACCAGAGGGGGGGAGGGGACTGAAGCTTTCTTT. Its protein product is CATRGGEGTEAFF. This chain uses TRBV15 with TRBJ1-1; maybe TRBD1 (6 bases). Germline CDR1 LNHNV, CDR2 YYDKDF (reference sequence). V was clipped by 6 bases and J by 5 bases, with 13 bases between them. The CDR3 sequence is 13 residues long.

The CDR3 loop is CASSQGLAGAREQFF. CDR3 sequence (DNA): TGCGCCAGCAGCCAAGGACTAGCGGGAGCTCGTGAGCAGTTCTTC. V and J are TRBV4-3 and TRBJ2-1, with TRBD2 identical over 12 bases. CDR1 and CDR2 (germline): LGHNA, YSLEER. V lost 1 base and J lost 9; bases outside the gene matches: 4. The CDR3 contains 15 residues.

The V gene is TRBV14, the J gene TRBJ1-2; D remains ambiguous. The CDR3 sequence is 15 residues long. V was cut by 4 bases and J by 0 bases, with 12 bases left in between. CDR1 and CDR2 from the germline V gene are SGHDN and FVKESK. The CDR3 here is CASSLKWGTNYGYTF. CDR3 coding DNA: TGTGCCAGCAGCCTTAAATGGGGTACTAACTATGGCTACACCTTC.

The chain has TRBV5-1 and TRBJ1-2; D is possibly TRBD1 (5 bases). The ends were cut back, 0 bases at V and 4 bases at J, with 13 bases in the middle. The CDR3 runs to 15 residues. Germline V gives CDR1 SGHRS, CDR2 YFSETQ. The CDR3 protein is CASSLEGRRVYGYTF. The CDR3 DNA is TGCGCCAGCAGCTTGGAGGGGCGGCGGGTCTATGGCTACACCTTC.

This chain connects TRBV27 to TRBJ1-5, with 9 bases that match TRBD1. Germline trimming cut 6 bases from V and 3 bases from J; bases unmatched to any gene: 9. Germline V gene sequence: CDR1 MNHEY, CDR2 SMNVEV (reference sequence). The CDR3 sequence is 16 residues long. The CDR3 nucleotides read TGTGCCAGCAGCTTCTCGGGGACAGGGCTCAATCAGCCCCAGCATTTT. This translates into CASSFSGTGLNQPQHF.

The chain recombines TRBV5-4 with TRBJ1-3; D unclear. Trimming took 0 bases from V and 2 from J, leaving 6 bases between them. The germline V gene encodes CDR1 SGHNT and CDR2 YYREEE (reference sequence). This CDR3 has 14 residues. The CDR3 nucleotides read TGTGCCAGCAGCTTGGCCGGGGCTGGAAACACCATATATTTT. Its translation: CASSLAGAGNTIYF.

V usage is TRBV7-7 and J usage is TRBJ2-2, with TRBD2 as a possible D gene (6 bases). The V end lost 3 bases, the J end lost 7 bases, and 9 bases lay between the germline ends. The CDR3 loop spans 13 amino acids. Germline CDR1 reads SSHAT; CDR2 reads FNYEAQ (reference sequence). The CDR3 here is CASSLRRDGELFF. The CDR3 DNA reads as TGTGCCAGCAGCTTGCGGCGGGACGGGGAGCTGTTTTTT.

The rearrangement links TRBV5-8 to TRBJ2-1; no clear D gene. The V gene's germline CDR1 is SGHTS and CDR2 YDEGEE. The CDR3 is 13 amino acids. Trimming shortened V by 2 bases and J by 6 bases, and 9 bases separated the two germline ends. The CDR3 sequence: CASSLPGFNEQFF. DNA of the CDR3: TGTGCCAGCAGCTTACCAGGATTCAATGAGCAGTTCTTC.

This sequence joins TRBV27 and TRBJ1-5; 9 bases match TRBD1. V trimming: 5 bases; J trimming: 0 bases; junction bases outside the gene matches: 8. This CDR3 is built from 17 residues. The germline V gene encodes CDR1 MNHEY and CDR2 SMNVEV (reference sequence). The CDR3 nucleotides read TGTGCCAGCAGTAAACAGGGGGCGTCCCTTAGCAATCAGCCCCAGCATTTT. Its translation: CASSKQGASLSNQPQHF.

CDR3 residues: CATSRGQQETQYF. CDR3 nucleotides: TGTGCCACCAGCAGAGGACAGCAGGAGACCCAGTACTTC. This chain links TRBV15 with TRBJ2-5; possible D gene TRBD1, 5 bases. This CDR3 has 13 residues. The germline CDR1 and CDR2 sequences are LNHNV and YYDKDF (reference sequence). Trimming shortened V by 1 base and J by 5 bases, and 8 bases separated the two germline ends.

The J gene is TRBJ1-1, the V gene TRBV5-5, with TRBD1 matching 8 bases. CDR1 SGHKS and CDR2 YYEKEE come from the germline V gene (reference sequence). The junction had 8 bases not matched to a gene; V was cut back by 5 bases and J by 5 bases. The CDR3 is made up of 14 amino acids. CDR3 loop: CASSLTGGQTEAFF. The CDR3 DNA reads as TGTGCCAGCAGTCTTACAGGGGGTCAGACTGAAGCTTTCTTT.

The chain recombines TRBV6-1 with TRBJ1-5; D ambiguous. The CDR3 loop spans 14 amino acids. Trimming took off 3 bases at V and 5 bases at J, with 11 bases between the two ends. Looked up from germline, CDR1 is MNHNS and CDR2 is SASEGT. CDR3 amino acids: CASSEGGNDQPQHF. In DNA form, the CDR3 reads TGTGCCAGCAGTGAGGGAGGGAATGATCAGCCCCAGCATTTT.

This clone was observed a few times. The V and J genes are TRBV19 and TRBJ1-2, with D possibly matching TRBD1 (6 bases). V was cut by 7 bases and J by 2 bases, with 17 bases left in between. This CDR3 has 15 amino acids. Germline CDR1 is LNHDA and CDR2 is SQIVND (reference sequence). The CDR3 DNA sequence: TGTGCCAGTATGGGGGCCGGGCAGGGAAACTATGGCTACACCTTC. Protein: CASMGAGQGNYGYTF.

The CDR3 spells CASSQSPVSRDTQYF. The CDR3 DNA is TGTGCCAGCAGCCAGTCTCCCGTATCGAGAGATACGCAGTATTTT. V and J are TRBV7-3 and TRBJ2-3; D is unclear. Germline CDR1 reads SGHTA; CDR2 reads FQGTGA. The CDR3 runs to 15 residues. Between the trimmed V and J ends, which lost 5 bases and 5 bases, there was a span of 17 bases.

This rearrangement joins TRBV19 to TRBJ2-2; D is perhaps TRBD2 (5 bases). CDR3 length: 14 residues. CDR1 is LNHDA and CDR2 is SQIVND in the germline V gene (reference sequence). Deletions cut 10 bases from V and 4 bases from J, with 16 bases between. The CDR3 DNA sequence: TGTGCCACAAATGAGGGATCGGTCACCGGGGAGCTGTTTTTT. It specifies CATNEGSVTGELFF.

The V and J genes are TRBV12-1 and TRBJ2-3; whether TRBD2, the table's D call, matches the DNA was not checked. TRBV12-1 is termed a pseudogene. The CDR3 totals 17 residues. The CDR3 loop reads CASSYPRSGDQTDTQYF. The DNA for the CDR3 is TGTGCCAGCAGCTACCCGCGATCGGGAGATCAAACAGATACGCAGTATTTT.

The genes are TRBV28 and TRBJ1-1; no reliable D call. This CDR3 region has 14 residues. Per the germline V gene, CDR1 is MDHEN and CDR2 is SYDVKM. V gave up 8 bases and J gave up 4 bases, with 17 bases separating them. CDR3 bases: TGTGCCAGCCTAATAGGCGGATCCGTCACTGAAGCTTTCTTT. Protein product: CASLIGGSVTEAFF.

The chain combines TRBV9 with TRBJ2-7; no firm D call. Germline V CDR1 and CDR2: SGDLS, YYNGEE. CDR3 length: 13 amino acids. Trimming shortened V by 0 bases and J by 1 base, and 5 bases separated the two germline ends. The CDR3 protein is CASSVAGSYEQYF. In DNA, the CDR3 is TGTGCCAGCAGCGTAGCTGGTTCCTACGAGCAGTACTTC.